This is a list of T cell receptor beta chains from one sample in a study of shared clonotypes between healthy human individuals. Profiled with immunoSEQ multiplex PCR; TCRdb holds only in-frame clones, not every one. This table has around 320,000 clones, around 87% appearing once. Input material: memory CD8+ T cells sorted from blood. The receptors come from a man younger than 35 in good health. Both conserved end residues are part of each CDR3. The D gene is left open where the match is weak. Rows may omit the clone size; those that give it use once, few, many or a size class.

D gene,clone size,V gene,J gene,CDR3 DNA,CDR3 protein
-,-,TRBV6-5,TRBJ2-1,TGTGCCAGCAGTTCCTCAGGGCACAATGAGCAGTTCTTC,CASSSSGHNEQFF
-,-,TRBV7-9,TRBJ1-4,TGTGCCAGCAGCAAAACAGACACGACCGTTGAAAAACTGTTTTTT,CASSKTDTTVEKLFF
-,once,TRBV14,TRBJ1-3,TGTGCCAGCAGCCATGGGGGCTTTTCTGGAAACACCATATATTTT,CASSHGGFSGNTIYF
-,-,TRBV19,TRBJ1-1,TGTGCCAGTAGACGGGTCCCTAACACTGAAGCTTTCTTT,CASRRVPNTEAFF
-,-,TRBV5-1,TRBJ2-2,TGCGCCAGCAGCTGGCGGACGGTGAACACCGGGGAGCTGTTTTTT,CASSWRTVNTGELFF
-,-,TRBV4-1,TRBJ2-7,TGCGCCAGCAGCCTCCGTTCAGGAGGGCTAAGGGAGCAGTACTTC,CASSLRSGGLREQYF
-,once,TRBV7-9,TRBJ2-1,TGTGCCAGCACTCACTCTCTTGGGATCACTGAGCAGTTCTTC,CASTHSLGITEQFF
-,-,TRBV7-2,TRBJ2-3,TGTGCCAGCAGCTTAGAGGTGGCAGATACGCAGTATTTT,CASSLEVADTQYF
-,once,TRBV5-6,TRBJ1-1,TGTGCCAGCAAGGTCATCATGAACACTGAAGCTTTCTTT,CASKVIMNTEAFF
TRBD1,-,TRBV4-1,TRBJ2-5,TGCGCCAGCAGCCTGGGACAGGGCCCGGCCCGAAAAGAGACCCAGTACTTC,CASSLGQGPARKETQYF
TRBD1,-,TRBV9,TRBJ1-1,TGTGCCAGCAGCCCAAACACAGGGGCAGCTTTCTTT,CASSPNTGAAFF
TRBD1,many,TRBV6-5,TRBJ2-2,TGTGCCAGCAGTTACTCGGGGACAGGATTTACCGGGGAGCTGTTTTTT,CASSYSGTGFTGELFF
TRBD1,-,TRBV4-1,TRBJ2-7,TGCGCCAGCAGCCAAGGCGGGACAGGGAGCTCCTACGAGCAGTACTTC,CASSQGGTGSSYEQYF
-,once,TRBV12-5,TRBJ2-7,TGTGCTAGTGGACCGGACGGCGCCTACGAGCAGTACTTC,CASGPDGAYEQYF
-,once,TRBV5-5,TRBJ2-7,TGTGCCAGCAGCTCCAACAGCCGCGAGCAGTACTTC,CASSSNSREQYF
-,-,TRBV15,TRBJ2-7,TGTGCCACCAAGTCCCAGCGCCTCTCCTACGAGCAGTACTTC,CATKSQRLSYEQYF
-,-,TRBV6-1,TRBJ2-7,TGTGCCAGCAGTGAATGGCCAGGGGAAAGCTACGAGCAGTACTTC,CASSEWPGESYEQYF
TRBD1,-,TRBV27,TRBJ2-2,TGTGCCAGCAGTTCGCAGGGGGCCGGGGAGCTGTTTTTT,CASSSQGAGELFF
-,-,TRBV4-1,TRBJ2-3,TGCGCCAGCAGCGCCCGGGACGGCACAGATACGCAGTATTTT,CASSARDGTDTQYF
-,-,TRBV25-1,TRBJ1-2,TGTGCCAGCAGTGAATATCCGCTGCGGGATACCCGAGGCTACACCTTC,CASSEYPLRDTRGYTF
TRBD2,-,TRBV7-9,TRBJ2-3,TGTGCCAGCTGGACTAGCGCTTACACAGATACGCAGTATTTT,CASWTSAYTDTQYF
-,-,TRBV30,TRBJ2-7,TGTGCCTGGAGTGCGCCAATTAACTACGAGCAGTACTTC,CAWSAPINYEQYF
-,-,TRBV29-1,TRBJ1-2,TGCAGCGTTGAACCTTGGATTCAGGGACACTATGGCTACACCTTC,CSVEPWIQGHYGYTF
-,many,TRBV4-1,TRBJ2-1,TGCGCCAGCAGCCAGAGATCTAGCTTCCCTGAGCAGTTCTTC,CASSQRSSFPEQFF
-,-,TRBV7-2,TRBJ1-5,TGTGCCAGCAGCTTAGCAGTGTACAGCAATCAGCCCCAGCATTTT,CASSLAVYSNQPQHF
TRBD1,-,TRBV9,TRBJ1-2,TGTGCCAGCAGCGCCGATCCCCGGGACAGGGCCTTTGTTGGCTACACCTTC,CASSADPRDRAFVGYTF
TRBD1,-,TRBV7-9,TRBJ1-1,TGTGCCAGCAGCTTATCGTATGGGACAGTGAACACTGAAGCTTTCTTT,CASSLSYGTVNTEAFF
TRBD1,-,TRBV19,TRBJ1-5,TGTGCCAGTAGTACGGCAGGGGGCCGCAATCAGCCCCAGCATTTT,CASSTAGGRNQPQHF
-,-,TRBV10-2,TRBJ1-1,TGCGCCAGCAGCTTAGGACAGTCTATTGAAGCTTTCTTT,CASSLGQSIEAFF
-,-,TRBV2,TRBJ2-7,TGTGCCAGCATGCCACGGGCCCAGAGCCCCTACGAGCAGTACTTC,CASMPRAQSPYEQYF
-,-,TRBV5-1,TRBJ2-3,TGCGCCAGCTACACCTGGACAGATACGCAGTATTTT,CASYTWTDTQYF
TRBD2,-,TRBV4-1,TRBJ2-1,TGCGCCAGCAGCCAAGAACCTAGCGGGGCCCTTTACAATGAGCAGTTCTTC,CASSQEPSGALYNEQFF
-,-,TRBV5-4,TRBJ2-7,TGTGCCAGCAGCTTGGCGGTGGGAACTCACGAGCAGTACTTC,CASSLAVGTHEQYF
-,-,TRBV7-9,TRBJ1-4,TGTGCCAGCAGCTTAGATGGACAGCCTGAAAAACTGTTTTTT,CASSLDGQPEKLFF
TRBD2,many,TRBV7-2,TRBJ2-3,TGTGCCAGCAGCCTTCCTGGGACTACAACTAGCACAGATACGCAGTATTTT,CASSLPGTTTSTDTQYF
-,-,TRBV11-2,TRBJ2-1,TGTGCCAGCAGCTTAGAAACGGATGAGCAGTTCTTC,CASSLETDEQFF
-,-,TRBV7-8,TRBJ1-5,TGTGCCAGCAGCCACGAGCTTAGGGATCCGAATCAGCCCCAGCATTTT,CASSHELRDPNQPQHF
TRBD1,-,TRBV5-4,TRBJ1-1,TGTGCCAGCTCCGGACAGGGCGCTGAAGCTTTCTTT,CASSGQGAEAFF
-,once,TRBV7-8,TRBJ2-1,TGTGCCAGCAGCTTAGGGGGCGCGGCTAACAATGAGCAGTTCTTC,CASSLGGAANNEQFF
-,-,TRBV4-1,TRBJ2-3,TGCGCCAGCAGCCAAATAGGGGGGGAAAGCACAGATACGCAGTATTTT,CASSQIGGESTDTQYF
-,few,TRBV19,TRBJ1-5,TGTGCCAGTAGTATAGATCGTGCAGGGACCCAGCCCCAGCATTTT,CASSIDRAGTQPQHF
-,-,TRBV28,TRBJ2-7,TGTGCCAGCAGTATTCCTAGCTCCTACGAGCAGTACTTC,CASSIPSSYEQYF
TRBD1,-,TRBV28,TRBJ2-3,TGTGCCAGCAGTTTATCGAGTAACGACAGGGGGCGGTTTCCCACAGATACGCAGTATTTT,CASSLSSNDRGRFPTDTQYF
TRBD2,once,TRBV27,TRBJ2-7,TGTGCCAGCAGTTTGGGGGGGTTGTACGAGCAGTACTTC,CASSLGGLYEQYF
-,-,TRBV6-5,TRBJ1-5,TGTGCCAGCAGTTATAAAAACCAGCCCCAGCATTTT,CASSYKNQPQHF
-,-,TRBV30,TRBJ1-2,TGTGCCTGGACCCGCGGGCTGGAGGAACAGATCTACTATGGCTACACCTTC,CAWTRGLEEQIYYGYTF
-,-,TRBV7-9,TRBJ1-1,TGTGCCAGCAGCTTAGTAGGGCCGTCCGGATATGAAGCTTTCTTT,CASSLVGPSGYEAFF
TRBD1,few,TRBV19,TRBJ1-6,TGTGCCAGTAGTATTGGGTGGAGGGGGCTACGAGGAATGCATTCACCCCTCCACTTT,CASSIGWRGLRGMHSPLHF
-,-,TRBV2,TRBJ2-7,TGTGCCAGCAGTGAATCTTTGCAGGGAGCCACCTACGAGCAGTACTTC,CASSESLQGATYEQYF
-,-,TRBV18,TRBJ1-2,TGTGCCAGCTCACCGAGGACCGTACACGCGGGTGGCTACACCTTC,CASSPRTVHAGGYTF
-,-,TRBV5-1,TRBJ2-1,TGCGCCAGCAGCCCGGGACCACTCCCGAGGGACTACAATGAGCAGTTCTTC,CASSPGPLPRDYNEQFF
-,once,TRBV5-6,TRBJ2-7,TGTGCCAGCAGCCCAGTGGGGGTGTACGAGCAGTACTTC,CASSPVGVYEQYF